This TCR beta chain was identified in a study of shared clonotypes between healthy human individuals. CD8 cells regarded as naive lacked CD45RO, were positively chosen for CCR7, and omitted terminally differentiated effector memory CD45RA+ cells. In regard to this clone: What it binds is not known.

Study-wide results and caveats: Estimated clonotype richness was generally higher in naive than memory subsets.

Assay used: immunoSEQ multiplex PCR; TCRdb lists only in-frame clones, some missing. The sample carries around 2.1 million clones, 93% recorded once. CDR3 length: 13 residues. Deletions cut 2 bases from V and 6 bases from J, with 8 bases between. Germline V gene lookup returns CDR1 MDHEN and CDR2 SYDVKM. The sample consisted of naive CD8+ T cells from PBMCs. This chain uses TRBV28 with TRBJ1-5, with D unresolved. This receptor was taken from a man between 18 and 29 years old in good health. Some clones in this sample may be carry-over from other donors' samples. The CDR3 sequence: CASSLIIGQPQHF. CDR3 coding DNA: TGTGCCAGCAGTTTAATAATCGGTCAGCCCCAGCATTTT.